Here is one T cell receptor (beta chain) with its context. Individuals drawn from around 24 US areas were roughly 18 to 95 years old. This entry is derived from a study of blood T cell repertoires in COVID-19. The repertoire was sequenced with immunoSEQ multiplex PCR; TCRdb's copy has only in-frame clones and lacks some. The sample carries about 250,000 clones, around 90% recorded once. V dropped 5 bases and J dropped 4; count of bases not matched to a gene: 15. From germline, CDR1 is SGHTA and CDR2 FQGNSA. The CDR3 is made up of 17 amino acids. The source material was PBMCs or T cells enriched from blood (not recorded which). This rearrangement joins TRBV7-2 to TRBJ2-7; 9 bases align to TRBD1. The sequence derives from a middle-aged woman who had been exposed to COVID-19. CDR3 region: CASSQNSVGTGLYEQYF. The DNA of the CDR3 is TGTGCCAGCAGCCAAAATTCCGTCGGGACAGGGTTGTACGAGCAGTACTTC.